This T cell receptor beta chain originates from a study of T cell responses to AZD1222 COVID-19 vaccine. Trimming took 5 bases from V and 6 from J, leaving 8 bases between them. The CDR3 runs 12 residues. Germline V gives CDR1 KGHSH, CDR2 LQKENI. This table comes from immunoSEQ multiplex PCR, and its TCRdb copy is limited to in-frame clones, with some not included. The sample has about 72,000 clones, about nine tenths seen once. The source of this sequence is an adult who received the AZD1222 COVID-19 vaccine. The V and J genes are TRBV18 and TRBJ2-1; D gene unclear. This sample comprised peripheral blood, obtained 28 days after the second AZD1222 dose. The CDR3 sequence is CASSTMGNEQFF. CDR3 in DNA: TGTGCCAGCTCAACCATGGGCAATGAGCAGTTCTTC.